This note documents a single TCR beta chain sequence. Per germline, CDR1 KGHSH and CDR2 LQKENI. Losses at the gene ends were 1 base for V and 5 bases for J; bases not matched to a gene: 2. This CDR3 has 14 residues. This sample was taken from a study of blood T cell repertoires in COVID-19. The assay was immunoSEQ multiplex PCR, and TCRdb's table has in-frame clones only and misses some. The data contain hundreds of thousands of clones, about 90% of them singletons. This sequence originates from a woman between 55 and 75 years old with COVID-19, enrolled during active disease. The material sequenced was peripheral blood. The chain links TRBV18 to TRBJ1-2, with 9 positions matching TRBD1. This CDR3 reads CASSPRTGEYGYTF. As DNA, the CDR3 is TGTGCCAGCTCACCACGGACAGGGGAATATGGCTACACCTTC.